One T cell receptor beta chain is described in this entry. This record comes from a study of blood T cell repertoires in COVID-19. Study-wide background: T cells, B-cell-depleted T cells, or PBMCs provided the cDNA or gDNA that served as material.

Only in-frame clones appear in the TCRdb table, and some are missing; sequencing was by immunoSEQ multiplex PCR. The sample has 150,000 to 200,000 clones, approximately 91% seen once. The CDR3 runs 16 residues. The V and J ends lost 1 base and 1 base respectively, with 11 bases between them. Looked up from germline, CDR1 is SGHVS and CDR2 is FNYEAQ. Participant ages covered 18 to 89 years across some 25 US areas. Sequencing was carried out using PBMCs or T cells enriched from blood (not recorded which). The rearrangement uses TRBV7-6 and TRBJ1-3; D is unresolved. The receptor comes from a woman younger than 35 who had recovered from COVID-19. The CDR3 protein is CASSLGFAGSGNTIYF. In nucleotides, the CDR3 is TGTGCCAGCAGCTTAGGTTTTGCGGGGTCTGGAAACACCATATATTTT.